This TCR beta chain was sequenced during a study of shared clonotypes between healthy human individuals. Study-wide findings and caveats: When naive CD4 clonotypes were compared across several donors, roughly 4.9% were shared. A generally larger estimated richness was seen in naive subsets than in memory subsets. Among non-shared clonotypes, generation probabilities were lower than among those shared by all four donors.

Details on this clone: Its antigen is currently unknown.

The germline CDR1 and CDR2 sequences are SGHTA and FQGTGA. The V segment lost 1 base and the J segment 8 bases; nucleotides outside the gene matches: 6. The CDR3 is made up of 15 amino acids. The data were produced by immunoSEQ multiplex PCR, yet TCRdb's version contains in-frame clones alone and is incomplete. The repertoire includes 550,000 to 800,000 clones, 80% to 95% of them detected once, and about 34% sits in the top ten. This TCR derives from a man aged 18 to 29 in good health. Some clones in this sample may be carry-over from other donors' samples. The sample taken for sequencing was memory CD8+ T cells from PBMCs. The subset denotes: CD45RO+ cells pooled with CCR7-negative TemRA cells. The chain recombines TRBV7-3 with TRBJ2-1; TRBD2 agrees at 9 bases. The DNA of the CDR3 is TGTGCCAGCAGCTTAAGCGGGAGGGGTATCGATGAGCAGTTCTTC. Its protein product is CASSLSGRGIDEQFF.